This entry lists 26 T cell receptor beta chains sequenced from one sample in a study of blood T cell repertoires in COVID-19. The protocol was immunoSEQ multiplex PCR, while the TCRdb copy is restricted to in-frame clones and leaves out a portion. Among around 230,000 clones listed, around 82% were seen once. The sequenced sample was peripheral blood. Receptors originate from a woman between 45 and 65 years old with acute or convalescent COVID-19.

This chain joins TRBV5-8 and TRBJ2-3; a weak D match, TRBD2 (6 bases). Germline values: CDR1 SGHTS, CDR2 YDEGEE. The CDR3 runs to 14 residues. V lost 0 bases to trimming and J lost 6 bases, with 11 bases between them. CDR3 region: CASSLDAGRDTQYF. In nucleotides, the CDR3 is TGTGCCAGCAGCTTGGATGCAGGGAGGGATACGCAGTATTTT.

This clone appeared once. This chain uses TRBV19 with TRBJ1-2; D gene uncertain. CDR3 length equals 13 residues. V shed 3 bases and J shed 3 bases, with 8 bases lying between them. Per germline, CDR1 LNHDA and CDR2 SQIVND (reference sequence). As DNA, the CDR3 is TGTGCCAGTAGTATCAGGTTGGACTATGGCTACACCTTC. This translates into CASSIRLDYGYTF.

V and J are TRBV28 and TRBJ2-7; 9 nucleotides match TRBD2. CDR1 and CDR2 from the germline V gene are MDHEN and SYDVKM. The CDR3 runs 12 residues. The CDR3 spells CGTREGPYEQYF. CDR3 sequence (DNA): TGTGGAACGCGGGAGGGCCCCTACGAGCAGTACTTC.

CDR3 protein: CASSYDSVNQPQHF. CDR3 sequence (DNA): TGTGCCAGCAGTTATGATAGTGTTAATCAGCCCCAGCATTTT. The chain uses TRBV6-5 and TRBJ1-5; D is undetermined. Trimming shortened V by 3 bases and J by 4 bases, and 10 bases separated the two germline ends. This CDR3 is 14 amino acids long. Germline values: CDR1 MNHEY, CDR2 SVGAGI.

The gene calls are TRBV5-6 and TRBJ2-2; D is ambiguous. This CDR3 is 16 amino acids long. The V gene lost 3 bases and the J gene lost 0 bases, with 12 bases spanning the gap. The germline V gene encodes CDR1 SGHDT and CDR2 YYEEEE. CDR3 loop: CASSWIGSANTGELFF. CDR3 bases: TGTGCCAGCAGCTGGATTGGCAGCGCGAACACCGGGGAGCTGTTTTTT.

The chain carries TRBV2 and TRBJ1-6; 10 bases map to TRBD1. The CDR3 contains 15 residues. Germline values: CDR1 SNHLY, CDR2 FYNNEI. V was clipped by 6 bases and J by 8 bases; unmatched bases: 7. CDR3 sequence: CASSPAGTGDSPLHF. DNA for the CDR3: TGTGCCAGCAGCCCTGCCGGGACAGGGGATTCACCCCTCCACTTT.

This chain joins TRBV4-2 and TRBJ2-7, with 9 bases matching TRBD2. Trimming took 1 base from V and 6 from J; bases not matched to a gene: 7. Germline V CDR1 and CDR2: LGHNA, YNFKEQ. CDR3 length: 15 amino acids. The CDR3 region is CASSQAGGRAVEQYF. DNA for the CDR3: TGTGCCAGCAGCCAAGCGGGCGGGAGGGCCGTCGAGCAGTACTTC.

The DNA of the CDR3 is TGCGCCAGCAGCTCCCGGACAGGGGCGCTCTACGAGCAGTACTTC. Its translation is CASSSRTGALYEQYF. The genes are TRBV5-1 and TRBJ2-7, with 9 bases that match TRBD1. This CDR3 comprises 15 residues. Per the germline V gene, CDR1 is SGHRS and CDR2 is YFSETQ. V shed 3 bases, J shed 3 bases, and the junction held 7 bases outside the gene matches.

The sample holds a few counts of this clone. V gene TRBV4-2 combines with J gene TRBJ2-1, with TRBD1 identical over 9 bases. The CDR3 spans 16 residues. Per the germline V gene, CDR1 is LGHNA and CDR2 is YNFKEQ. The V and J ends lost 3 bases and 3 bases, in that order; junction bases with no gene match: 6. CDR3 region: CASSQYRDRDYNEQFF. DNA of the CDR3: TGTGCCAGCAGCCAGTACCGGGACAGGGACTACAATGAGCAGTTCTTC.

This chain joins TRBV28 and TRBJ1-5; D not certain. The CDR3 runs 16 residues. Per germline, CDR1 MDHEN and CDR2 SYDVKM. The germline V and J ends were trimmed by 8 bases and 0 bases, with 17 bases remaining between them. In nucleotides, the CDR3 is TGTGCCAGCCAAACCTCCGTCCTAAATAGCAATCAGCCCCAGCATTTT. Its translation is CASQTSVLNSNQPQHF.

The genes are TRBV7-2 and TRBJ2-3; TRBD2 matches at 11 bases. The CDR3 is 15 amino acids. Per germline, CDR1 SGHTA and CDR2 FQGNSA. The J segment lost 5 bases and the V segment lost 5 bases, leaving 6 bases of the junction unmatched. CDR3 coding DNA: TGTGCCAGCAGCCGCCTAGCGGGAGGTTTAGATACGCAGTATTTT. This gives the protein CASSRLAGGLDTQYF.

A few counts support this clone. V and J are TRBV10-3 and TRBJ2-1; 10 nucleotides agree with TRBD2. Germline V lookup: CDR1 ENHRY, CDR2 SYGVKD. The CDR3 is 16 residues long. V lost 5 bases to trimming and J lost 10 bases; unmatched junction nucleotides: 14. The CDR3 reads CAISPNIAGGLHEQFF. The CDR3, as DNA: TGTGCCATCAGTCCCAATATAGCGGGAGGCCTTCACGAGCAGTTCTTC.

The genes are TRBV27 and TRBJ1-4; TRBD1 is a possible D gene (6 bases). The V gene's germline CDR1 is MNHEY and CDR2 SMNVEV (reference sequence). Trimming pared 5 bases from V and 6 bases from J, leaving 16 bases between. The CDR3 sequence is 15 residues long. For the CDR3, the DNA is TGTGCCAGCAGTGCTCGACAGGCGGCGGATGAAAAACTGTTTTTT. Translating it yields CASSARQAADEKLFF.

This clone has just a few counts. The chain carries TRBV7-2 and TRBJ1-4; a weak D match, TRBD1 (5 bases). With 3 bases removed from V and 11 bases from J, the gap between germline ends came to 16 bases. Germline assignment: CDR1 SGHTA and CDR2 FQGNSA. The CDR3 covers 14 residues. The CDR3 nucleotides read TGTGCCAGCAGCTTTGGGGGGGGGTTTCGGAAACTGTTTTTT. The encoded protein is CASSFGGGFRKLFF.

The V and J genes are TRBV5-4 and TRBJ1-1; the match to TRBD1 covers 9 bases. Looked up from germline, CDR1 is SGHNT and CDR2 is YYREEE (reference sequence). The CDR3 runs to 17 residues. J gave up 1 base and V 4 bases, and 11 bases lay outside the gene matches. The CDR3 loop is CASSLRDRVDRNTEAFF. The CDR3 DNA reads TGTGCCAGCAGCCTCCGGGACAGGGTAGATCGGAACACTGAAGCTTTCTTT.

The sample holds a few counts of this clone. The rearrangement links TRBV29-1 to TRBJ2-3, with 7 nucleotides matching TRBD2. The CDR3 spans 15 residues. Germline values: CDR1 SQVTM, CDR2 ANQGSEA. V gave up 1 base and J gave up 4 bases; unmatched junction bases: 8. The CDR3 region has the DNA TGCAGCGTTGAAGTCGCGGGAGTTTCAGCAGATACGCAGTATTTT. Translated, it gives CSVEVAGVSADTQYF.

The CDR3: CASSLNPRQQETQYF. The CDR3 DNA reads TGCGCCAGCAGCTTGAATCCGAGACAACAAGAGACCCAGTACTTC. The gene calls are TRBV5-1 and TRBJ2-5; D not certain. CDR1 is SGHRS, CDR2 YFSETQ, per germline. The CDR3 length is 15 residues. With 1 base removed from V and 2 bases from J, the gap between germline ends came to 12 bases.

This clone was observed a handful of times. This chain links TRBV29-1 with TRBJ1-1; 7 nucleotides agree with TRBD1. The CDR3 extends over 13 amino acids. Trimming took 8 bases from V and 1 from J; bases not matched to a gene: 7. The germline V gene encodes CDR1 SQVTM and CDR2 ANQGSEA. CDR3 sequence reads: CSFYRGGNTEAFF. The CDR3 DNA follows: TGCAGCTTTTACAGGGGAGGGAACACTGAAGCTTTCTTT.

The CDR3 loop is CASSEQAKNIQYF. The CDR3 DNA is TGTGCCAGCAGTGAACAGGCCAAAAACATTCAGTACTTC. This chain uses TRBV6-1 with TRBJ2-4; no clear D gene. Germline V gene sequence: CDR1 MNHNS, CDR2 SASEGT. Trimming took off 2 bases at V and 1 base at J, with 3 bases between the two ends. The CDR3 is 13 amino acids.

In this sample, this clone turned up once. The V gene is TRBV7-9, the J gene TRBJ2-1; D remains ambiguous. V shed 3 bases and J shed 4 bases, with 7 bases lying between them. The CDR3 sequence is 13 residues long. Per the germline V gene, CDR1 is SEHNR and CDR2 is FQNEAQ (reference sequence). The DNA for the CDR3 is TGTGCCAGCAGCTTCGAGTTATACAATGAGCAGTTCTTC. Translation gives CASSFELYNEQFF.

V is TRBV10-3 and J is TRBJ2-7; 8 nucleotides match TRBD2. Trimming took 6 bases from V and 1 from J; bases not matched to a gene: 8. The CDR3 is 15 amino acids. Per the germline V gene, CDR1 is ENHRY and CDR2 is SYGVKD. Written as DNA, the CDR3 is TGTGCCATCAGCCTTTCCAGCGGGAGTTCCTACGAGCAGTACTTC. Encoded protein: CAISLSSGSSYEQYF.

The chain employs TRBV20-1 and TRBJ1-2, with D tentatively TRBD1 (6 bases). The germline V gene has CDR1 DFQATT and CDR2 SNEGSKA (reference sequence). Trimming took off 3 bases at V and 1 base at J, with 18 bases between the two ends. The CDR3 extends over 16 amino acids. The chain's CDR3 is CSASPLRQAFNYGYTF. CDR3 nucleotide sequence: TGCAGTGCTAGTCCCCTTAGACAGGCCTTTAACTATGGCTACACCTTC.

The V call is TRBV7-8, the J call TRBJ2-5; 8 nucleotides match TRBD2. CDR3 length: 15 amino acids. CDR1 SGHVS and CDR2 FQNEAQ come from the germline V gene. J gave up 1 base and V 5 bases, and 6 bases lay outside the gene matches. The DNA of the CDR3 is TGTGCCAGCAGCATGCGTGGACTAGCCCAAGAGACCCAGTACTTC. The encoded protein is CASSMRGLAQETQYF.

The chain couples TRBV7-3 to TRBJ2-2, with TRBD1 matching over 9 bases. This CDR3 has 15 amino acids. V was clipped by 2 bases and J by 6 bases; unmatched bases: 4. The germline gives CDR1 SGHTA, CDR2 FQGTGA. The CDR3 sequence is CASSLGGQGSGELFF. CDR3 bases: TGTGCCAGCAGCTTAGGGGGACAGGGTTCCGGGGAGCTGTTTTTT.

V gene TRBV19 combines with J gene TRBJ2-7, with D possibly matching TRBD2 (6 bases). The CDR3 is made up of 13 amino acids. The V end was cut by 7 bases, the J end by 0 bases, with 10 bases between. Germline CDR1 reads LNHDA; CDR2 reads SQIVND (reference sequence). In DNA, the CDR3 is TGTGCCAGTAAGAGCGGGTCCTCCTACGAGCAGTACTTC. This gives the protein CASKSGSSYEQYF.

The V and J genes are TRBV2 and TRBJ2-1; 13 bases line up with TRBD2. CDR3 size: 14 residues. The J segment lost 6 bases and the V segment lost 5 bases, leaving 1 base of the junction unmatched. Germline V gene lookup returns CDR1 SNHLY and CDR2 FYNNEI. CDR3: CASSRTSGGNEQFF. The CDR3 coding sequence is TGTGCCAGCAGTAGGACTAGCGGGGGCAATGAGCAGTTCTTC.